The source of this TCR beta chain is a study of blood T cell repertoires in COVID-19. Germline CDR1 is MDHEN and CDR2 is SYDVKM. The CDR3 is made up of 13 amino acids. V was pared by 6 bases and J by 7 bases, with 13 bases between. Profiled with immunoSEQ multiplex PCR; TCRdb holds only in-frame clones, not every one. The data contain tens of thousands of clones, under 85% of them singletons. Sequencing was carried out using peripheral blood. The rearrangement links TRBV28 to TRBJ1-5; possible D gene TRBD1, 5 bases. The receptor comes from a human donor in a cohort sampled during active COVID-19. CDR3: CASRPQAGQPQHF. CDR3 DNA sequence: TGTGCCAGCAGACCACAGGCCGGACAGCCCCAGCATTTT. Full variable domain (outside the CDR3, taken from reference TRBV28 and TRBJ1-5): DVKVTQSSRYLVKRTGEKVFLECVQDMDHENMFWYRQDPGLGLRLIYFSYDVKMKEKGDIPEGYSVSREKKERFSLILESASTNQTSMYLCASRPQAGQPQHFGDGTRLSIL.